Sequencing of this TCR beta chain was carried out in a study of T cells after yellow fever vaccination. Germline CDR1 and CDR2: KGHSH and LQKENI. After removal of 3 bases from V and 3 bases from J, the junction contained 3 bases not matched to a gene. The CDR3 spans 16 residues. This clonotype was recorded at least ten times. What it recognizes is unknown. Making TCR cDNA involved 5'RACE template switching, which added UMIs and a universal primer site. TCRdb recomputed calls from the 5' RACE reads with MiXCR, one row per CDR3 protein. The sample lists approximately 260,000 distinct CDR3 sequences, approximately 13% seen once, with less than 0.55% in the top ten. Study-wide findings and caveats: Most clones from primary vaccination were detected again post-booster (roughly 96% CD4, 88% CD8). The secondary response peaked faster, at day 5 versus 15, but was weaker.

Source: CD4+ T cells sorted from PBMCs, taken 45 days after the yellow fever booster vaccination. This TCR came from a young man who received the YFV17D yellow fever vaccine. The genes are TRBV18 and TRBJ2-1; 12 positions agree with TRBD2. CDR3 in DNA: TGTGCCAGCTCACCCCTGACTAGCGGGAGCTACAATGAGCAGTTCTTC. This codes for CASSPLTSGSYNEQFF.